This TCR beta chain was captured in a study of blood T cell repertoires in COVID-19. Only in-frame clones appear in the TCRdb table, and some are missing; sequencing was by immunoSEQ multiplex PCR. The sample has 200,000 to 300,000 clones, approximately 84% seen once; the top ten hold 1.5% to 2%. V dropped 6 bases and J dropped 6 bases, with 15 bases sitting between them. Germline CDR1 is KGHSH and CDR2 is LQKENI. The CDR3 has 14 amino acids. The clonotype comes from a middle-aged man who had recovered from COVID-19. The specimen sequenced was PBMCs or T cells enriched from blood (not recorded which). The V call is TRBV18, the J call TRBJ1-5; perhaps TRBD1 as D (5 bases). The CDR3, as DNA: TGTGCCAGCTCTCTCCAGGGAGGTGGTCAGCCCCAGCATTTT. It encodes CASSLQGGGQPQHF.